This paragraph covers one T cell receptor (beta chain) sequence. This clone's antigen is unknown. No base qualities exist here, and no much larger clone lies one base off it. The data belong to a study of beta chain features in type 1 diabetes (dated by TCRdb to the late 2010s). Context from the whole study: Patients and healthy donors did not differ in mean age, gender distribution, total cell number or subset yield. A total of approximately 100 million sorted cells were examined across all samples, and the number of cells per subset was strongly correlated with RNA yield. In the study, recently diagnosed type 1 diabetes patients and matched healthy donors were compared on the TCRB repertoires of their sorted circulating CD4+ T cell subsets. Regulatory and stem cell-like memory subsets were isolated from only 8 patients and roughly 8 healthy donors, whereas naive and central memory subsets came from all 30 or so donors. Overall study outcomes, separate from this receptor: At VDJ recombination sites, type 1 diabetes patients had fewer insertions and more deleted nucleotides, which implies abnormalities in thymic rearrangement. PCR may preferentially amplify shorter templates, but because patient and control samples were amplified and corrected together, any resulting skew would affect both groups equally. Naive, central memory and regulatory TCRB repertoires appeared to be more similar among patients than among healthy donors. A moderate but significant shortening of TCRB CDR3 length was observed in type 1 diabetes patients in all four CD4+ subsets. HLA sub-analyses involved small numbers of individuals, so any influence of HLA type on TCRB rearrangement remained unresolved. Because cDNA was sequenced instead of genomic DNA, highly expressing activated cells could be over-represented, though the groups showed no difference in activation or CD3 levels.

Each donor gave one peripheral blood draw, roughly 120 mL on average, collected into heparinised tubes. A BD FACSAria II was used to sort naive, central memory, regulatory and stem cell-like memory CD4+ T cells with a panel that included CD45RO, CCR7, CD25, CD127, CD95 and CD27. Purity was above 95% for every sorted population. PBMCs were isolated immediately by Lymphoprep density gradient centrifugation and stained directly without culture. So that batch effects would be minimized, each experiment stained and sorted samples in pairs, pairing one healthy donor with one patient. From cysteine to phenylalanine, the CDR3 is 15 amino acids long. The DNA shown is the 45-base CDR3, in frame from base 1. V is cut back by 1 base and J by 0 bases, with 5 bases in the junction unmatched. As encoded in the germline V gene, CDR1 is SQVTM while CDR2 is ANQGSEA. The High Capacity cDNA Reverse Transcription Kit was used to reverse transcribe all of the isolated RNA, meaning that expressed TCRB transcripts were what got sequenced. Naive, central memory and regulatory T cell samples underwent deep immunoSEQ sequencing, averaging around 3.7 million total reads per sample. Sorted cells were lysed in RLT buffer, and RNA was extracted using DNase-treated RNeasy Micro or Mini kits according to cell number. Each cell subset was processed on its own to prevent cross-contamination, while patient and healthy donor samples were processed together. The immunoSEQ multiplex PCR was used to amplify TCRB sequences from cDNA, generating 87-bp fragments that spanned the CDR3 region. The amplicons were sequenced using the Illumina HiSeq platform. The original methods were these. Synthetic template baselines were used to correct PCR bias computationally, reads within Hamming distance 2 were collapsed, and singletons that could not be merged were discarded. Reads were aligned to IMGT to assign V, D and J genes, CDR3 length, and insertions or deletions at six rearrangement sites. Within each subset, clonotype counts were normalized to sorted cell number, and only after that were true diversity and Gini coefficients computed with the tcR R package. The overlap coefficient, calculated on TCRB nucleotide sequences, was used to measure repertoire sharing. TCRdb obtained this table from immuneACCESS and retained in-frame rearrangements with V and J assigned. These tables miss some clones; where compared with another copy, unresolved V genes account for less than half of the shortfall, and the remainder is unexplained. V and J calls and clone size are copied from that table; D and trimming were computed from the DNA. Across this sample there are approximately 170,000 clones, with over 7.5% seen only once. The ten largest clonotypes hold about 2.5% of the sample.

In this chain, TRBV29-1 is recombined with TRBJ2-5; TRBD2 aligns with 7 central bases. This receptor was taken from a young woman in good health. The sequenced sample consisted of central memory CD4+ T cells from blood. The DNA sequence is TGCAGCGTTGAAGGTCAAGCGGGGTACCAAGAGACCCAGTACTTC. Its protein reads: CSVEGQAGYQETQYF. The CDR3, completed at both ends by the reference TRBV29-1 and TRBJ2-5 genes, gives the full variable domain SAVISQKPSRDICQRGTSLTIQCQVDSQVTMMFWYRQQPGQSLTLIATANQGSEATYESGFVIDKFPISRPNLTFSTLTVSNMSPEDSSIYLCSVEGQAGYQETQYFGPGTRLLVL.